The rows below give T cell receptor beta chains drawn from one sample of a study of metastatic and nonmetastatic thyroid tumors. TCRdb re-analyzed the PCR reads through MiXCR. The repertoire holds 20,000 to 25,000 clones, with approximately 25% as singletons. The sample comprised tumor tissue. These TCRs come from a female donor with papillary thyroid cancer or a benign thyroid nodule (not recorded which). Some clones in this sample may be carry-over from other donors' samples. Each CDR3 is given with its conserved first and last residue. The D gene is left open where the match is weak. Some rows mark clone size as missing; the rest say once, few, many or name a class of expanded clone.

d_gene,v_gene,abundance,j_gene,CDR3aa,CDR3nt
NA,TRBV5-6,many,TRBJ2-7,CASSRVGYEQYF,TGTGCCAGCAGCCGCGTGGGCTACGAGCAGTACTTC
TRBD2,TRBV28,few,TRBJ2-3,CASRLAGASDTQYF,TGTGCCAGCCGACTAGCGGGAGCTTCAGATACGCAGTATTTT
NA,TRBV7-8,NA,TRBJ1-5,CASSPLSRNSNQPQHF,TGTGCCAGCAGCCCCCTCAGTCGGAATAGCAATCAGCCCCAGCATTTT
NA,TRBV9,once,TRBJ1-1,CASSEGPGNTEAFF,TGTGCCAGCAGCGAGGGGCCAGGGAACACTGAAGCTTTCTTT
NA,TRBV6-1,many,TRBJ2-5,CASSPTLVGAADETQYF,TGTGCCAGCAGTCCCACTTTAGTGGGAGCAGCTGATGAGACCCAGTACTTC
NA,TRBV14,NA,TRBJ2-5,CASSQEGSVETQYF,TGTGCCAGCAGCCAAGAAGGGAGCGTGGAGACCCAGTACTTC
NA,TRBV20-1,few,TRBJ2-3,CIARGGAIGNFKGQYF,TGCATTGCTAGAGGTGGGGCTATCGGGAACTTTAAAGGGCAGTATTTT
TRBD1,TRBV5-1,many,TRBJ1-2,CASSSDRGRDGYTF,TGCGCCAGCAGCTCGGACAGGGGAAGGGATGGCTACACCTTC
NA,TRBV4-1,many,TRBJ2-7,CASSQVGRAFYEQYF,TGCGCCAGCAGCCAAGTTGGGCGGGCCTTCTACGAGCAGTACTTC
NA,TRBV19,few,TRBJ2-5,CASVAGGMYQETQYF,TGTGCCAGTGTCGCCGGGGGTATGTACCAAGAGACCCAGTACTTC
NA,TRBV11-2,NA,TRBJ1-1,CASSENTGWLDTEAFF,TGTGCCAGCAGCGAAAACACAGGGTGGTTGGACACTGAAGCTTTCTTT
NA,TRBV5-6,NA,TRBJ2-3,CASSISGTTDTQYF,TGTGCCAGCAGTATAAGCGGTACCACAGATACGCAGTATTTT
NA,TRBV20-1,many,TRBJ2-5,CSADLHRAQETQYF,TGCAGTGCTGACCTGCACAGGGCCCAAGAGACCCAGTACTTC
NA,TRBV18,NA,TRBJ2-1,CASSRAGRGYNEQFF,TGTGCCAGCTCACGCGCCGGCAGGGGCTACAATGAGCAGTTCTTC
TRBD1,TRBV2,few,TRBJ1-6,CASSVIGQGNSPLHF,TGTGCCAGCAGTGTCATCGGACAGGGGAATTCACCCCTCCACTTT
TRBD1,TRBV27,NA,TRBJ2-5,CASKTGDWGETQYF,TGTGCCAGCAAGACAGGGGATTGGGGAGAGACCCAGTACTTC
NA,TRBV30,large,TRBJ2-7,CAWRRDTSSYEQYF,TGTGCCTGGAGGAGGGACACTAGCTCCTACGAGCAGTACTTC
NA,TRBV18,medium-sized,TRBJ2-7,CASSPRTDAYEQYF,TGTGCCAGCTCACCTAGGACAGACGCCTACGAGCAGTACTTC
NA,TRBV5-4,many,TRBJ1-6,CASSDGGSYNSPLHF,TGTGCCAGCAGCGACGGGGGCTCCTATAATTCACCCCTCCACTTT
NA,TRBV27,medium-sized,TRBJ2-3,CASSLMPAVDTQYF,TGTGCCAGCAGTCTTATGCCAGCGGTAGATACGCAGTATTTT
NA,TRBV3-1,NA,TRBJ2-6,CASSQDRGPGAVAGANVPTF,TGTGCCAGCAGCCAAGATCGGGGGCCAGGGGCGGTGGCTGGGGCCAACGTCCCGACTTTC
TRBD1,TRBV19,few,TRBJ1-5,CASSIEGQGWSQHF,TGTGCCAGTAGTATTGAGGGACAGGGTTGGTCCCAGCATTTT
NA,TRBV5-1,many,TRBJ2-2,CASSPPNTGELFF,TGCGCCAGCAGCCCCCCAAACACCGGGGAGCTGTTTTTT
TRBD2,TRBV6-6,many,TRBJ2-5,CASSYRREGETQYF,TGTGCCAGCAGTTACAGACGGGAGGGGGAGACCCAGTACTTC
NA,TRBV7-9,NA,TRBJ1-2,CASSYNPDSYGYTF,TGTGCCAGCAGCTACAACCCGGACAGCTATGGCTACACCTTC
TRBD2,TRBV29-1,many,TRBJ2-5,CSVGLAGVGETQYF,TGCAGCGTTGGACTAGCGGGAGTCGGAGAGACCCAGTACTTC
NA,TRBV6-1,NA,TRBJ2-7,CASSSGTPSIYEQYF,TGTGCCAGCAGTTCAGGGACTCCTAGTATCTACGAGCAGTACTTC
TRBD2,TRBV20-1,many,TRBJ2-5,CSAREWGIAGGKETQYF,TGCAGTGCTAGAGAATGGGGGATAGCGGGAGGGAAAGAGACCCAGTACTTC
NA,TRBV19,many,TRBJ2-4,CASSPPPIQYF,TGTGCCAGTAGTCCCCCCCCGATTCAGTACTTC
NA,TRBV7-2,NA,TRBJ1-6,CASKPRPVNSPLHF,TGTGCCAGCAAACCCCGGCCGGTAAATTCACCCCTCCACTTT
TRBD1,TRBV6-1,few,TRBJ1-5,CASSEIMPQGAGPQHF,TGTGCCAGCAGTGAAATAATGCCTCAGGGGGCCGGGCCCCAGCATTTT
NA,TRBV20-1,NA,TRBJ1-6,CSSRDIGVGGTYNSPLHF,TGCAGTTCTAGAGATATTGGGGTCGGGGGCACCTATAATTCACCCCTCCACTTT
NA,TRBV20-1,NA,TRBJ2-3,CSAGGGGGADTQYF,TGCAGTGCTGGGGGAGGAGGGGGGGCAGATACGCAGTACTTT
NA,TRBV27,NA,TRBJ2-7,CASSFNGEQYF,TGTGCCAGCAGTTTCAACGGGGAGCAGTACTTC
NA,TRBV6-1,NA,TRBJ2-7,CASSRSVESYEQYF,TGTGCCAGCAGTCGGTCAGTGGAATCCTACGAGCAGTACTTC
NA,TRBV28,NA,TRBJ2-2,CASSPRKRNTGELFF,TGTGCCAGCAGTCCAAGGAAGAGGAACACCGGGGAGCTGTTTTTT
NA,TRBV14,many,TRBJ2-1,CASSQDVSTAGREQFF,TGTGCCAGCAGCCAAGATGTAAGCACCGCGGGCCGCGAGCAGTTCTTC
TRBD1,TRBV6-5,NA,TRBJ1-1,CASSSGTGEGNTEAFF,TGTGCCAGCAGTTCTGGGACAGGGGAGGGGAACACTGAAGCTTTCTTT
NA,TRBV3-1,many,TRBJ1-4,CASSPTSSYATNEKLFF,TGTGCCAGCAGCCCAACCTCCAGCTACGCAACTAATGAAAAACTGTTTTTT
NA,TRBV20-1,NA,TRBJ1-2,CSAVRNRNYGYTF,TGCAGTGCAGTCAGGAACAGGAACTATGGCTACACCTTC
NA,TRBV28,few,TRBJ1-2,CASSFGGLGYTF,TGTGCCAGCAGTTTTGGGGGTTTGGGCTACACCTTC
NA,TRBV4-1,many,TRBJ1-5,CASSQARNQPQHF,TGCGCCAGCAGCCAAGCTAGGAATCAGCCCCAGCATTTT